The 29 T cell receptor beta chains given below trace back to one sample, sequenced in a study of a mutant IDH1 vaccine in newly diagnosed glioma. Clones were read by immunoSEQ multiplex PCR, and TCRdb kept only the in-frame ones, dropping some. The sample has tens of thousands of clones; 81% are singletons. These TCRs' antigens remain unknown. Time point defined: week 47, end of study. In the vaccine, a single dose held 300 ug of the mutant IDH1 20-mer peptide, along with topical imiquimod. The sample was PBMCs, taken from a glioma patient whose treatment included an IDH1 peptide vaccine. The receptor set was obtained from a man between 35 and 55 years old with glioma.

CDR3 sequence (DNA): TGTGCCTGGAGGTGGAGGGAGGGCCCCTACGAGCAGTACTTC. It translates to CAWRWREGPYEQYF. The rearrangement links TRBV30 to TRBJ2-7; TRBD2 agrees at 7 bases. The CDR3 is made up of 14 amino acids. Germline CDR1 and CDR2: GTSNPN and SVGIG (reference sequence). Trimming at V came to 3 bases and at J to 2 bases, leaving 7 bases not matched to a gene.

The rearrangement joins TRBV10-3 to TRBJ2-3; 11 bases fit TRBD2. The CDR3 totals 17 residues. V shed 3 bases and J 3 bases; nucleotides not matched to a gene: 8. The germline CDR1 and CDR2 sequences are ENHRY and SYGVKD. The DNA of the CDR3 is TGTGCCATCAGTGACCCTAACCGACTAGCGGGGACAGATACGCAGTATTTT. This codes for CAISDPNRLAGTDTQYF.

This clone was seen only once. The V gene is TRBV5-1, the J gene TRBJ2-7; TRBD1 matches 9 bases. With 0 bases clipped from V and 4 bases from J, the junction kept 2 bases outside the gene matches. The CDR3 sequence is 14 residues long. CDR1 is SGHRS, CDR2 YFSETQ, per germline. The CDR3 nucleotides are TGCGCCAGCAGCTTGGGGGACAGGGTTTACGAGCAGTACTTC. Protein sequence: CASSLGDRVYEQYF.

This clone was detected only once. The DNA of the CDR3 is TGCAGCGCCGGGACAGGACCTAACTATGGCTACACCTTC. This sequence encodes CSAGTGPNYGYTF. The genes are TRBV29-1 and TRBJ1-2, with TRBD1 matching 8 bases. The germline gives CDR1 SQVTM, CDR2 ANQGSEA. The CDR3 extends over 13 amino acids. With V trimmed by 7 bases and J by 0 bases, 4 bases remained unmatched.

The chain combines TRBV12-5 with TRBJ2-1; D is ambiguous. CDR1 is LGHNT and CDR2 is FRNRAP in the germline V gene. V was cut by 6 bases and J by 0 bases, with 12 bases left in between. There are 15 residues in the CDR3. The CDR3: CASGEQFTSYNEQFF. Here the CDR3 DNA reads TGTGCTAGTGGAGAACAGTTTACCTCCTACAATGAGCAGTTCTTC.

There are a few counts of this clone. Here the CDR3 DNA reads TGCGCCAGCAGTAGGAGCAGCGGGAGTGGTCGGGAGCAGTTCTTC. This translates into CASSRSSGSGREQFF. This sequence joins TRBV5-1 and TRBJ2-1, with 8 nucleotides matching TRBD2. Trimming took 5 bases from V and 10 from J; bases not matched to a gene: 14. The CDR3 runs 15 residues. The V gene's germline CDR1 is SGHRS and CDR2 YFSETQ.

This clone turned up a few times. The chain links TRBV11-2 to TRBJ2-5; TRBD2 matches at 9 bases. The CDR3 extends over 16 amino acids. Per the germline V gene, CDR1 is SGHAT and CDR2 is FQNNGV. V was pared by 5 bases and J by 5 bases, with 12 bases of the junction left unmatched. The CDR3: CASSPRASGVLETQYF. The CDR3 DNA reads TGTGCCAGCAGCCCTAGAGCTAGCGGGGTCTTGGAGACCCAGTACTTC. Together with reference TRBV11-2 and TRBJ2-5, the CDR3 gives the full variable domain: EAGVAQSPRYKIIEKRQSVAFWCNPISGHATLYWYQQILGQGPKLLIQFQNNGVVDDSQLPKDRFSAERLKGVDSTLKIQPAKLEDSAVYLCASSPRASGVLETQYFGPGTRLLVL.

The chain employs TRBV6-6 and TRBJ2-1; D could derive from TRBD1 or TRBD2 (6 bases each). In germline, CDR1 is MNHNY, CDR2 SVGAGI (reference sequence). Trimming pared 7 bases from V and 4 bases from J, leaving 20 bases between. CDR3 length equals 16 residues. For the CDR3, the DNA is TGTGCCAGCATTAGTTCTAAGGGGGGCCAGTACAATGAGCAGTTCTTC. Translating it yields CASISSKGGQYNEQFF.

The chain carries TRBV6-1 and TRBJ1-1; possible D gene TRBD1, 5 bases. V dropped 0 bases and J dropped 5 bases, with 10 bases sitting between them. Germline CDR1 MNHNS, CDR2 SASEGT. The CDR3 length is 14 residues. The CDR3 reads CASSEAGGWTEAFF. CDR3 nucleotide sequence: TGTGCCAGCAGTGAAGCGGGGGGGTGGACTGAAGCTTTCTTT.

This clone was seen a few times. This CDR3 is CAGGTGLNYGYTF. CDR3 in DNA: TGTGCCGGTGGGACAGGGCTTAACTATGGCTACACCTTC. The genes are TRBV30 and TRBJ1-2, with 9 bases identical to TRBD1. This CDR3 is 13 amino acids long. Trimming at V came to 8 bases and at J to 1 base, leaving 5 bases not matched to a gene. In germline, CDR1 is GTSNPN, CDR2 SVGIG (reference sequence).

In this sample, this clone turned up a few times. This chain joins TRBV6-5 and TRBJ1-4; no firm D call. CDR1 is MNHEY, CDR2 SVGAGI, per germline. This CDR3 has 12 amino acids. V was pared by 2 bases and J by 6 bases, with 4 bases between. CDR3 DNA sequence: TGTGCCAGCAGTTACGGGGATGAAAAACTGTTTTTT. This translates into CASSYGDEKLFF.

V usage is TRBV9 and J usage is TRBJ2-7, with 9 bases identical to TRBD1. This CDR3 is 15 amino acids long. The ends lost 1 base at V and 6 bases at J; junction bases unmatched: 8. Germline CDR1 and CDR2: SGDLS and YYNGEE. CDR3 residues: CASSVYGDRAVEQYF. The CDR3 DNA is TGTGCCAGCAGCGTATATGGGGACAGGGCCGTCGAGCAGTACTTC.

This chain connects TRBV28 to TRBJ2-3, with D possibly matching TRBD2 (7 bases). From germline, CDR1 is MDHEN and CDR2 SYDVKM. CDR3 length equals 20 residues. The V end was cut by 1 base, the J end by 5 bases, with 28 bases between. The CDR3 sequence is CASSLSGIGGGAGAIDTQYF. The CDR3 DNA is TGTGCCAGCAGTTTATCCGGGATCGGGGGCGGGGCGGGAGCCATAGATACGCAGTATTTT.

The chain carries TRBV7-6 and TRBJ2-5, with D perhaps TRBD2 (6 bases). The V and J ends lost 2 bases and 2 bases respectively, with 9 bases between them. The CDR3 extends over 14 amino acids. Germline loops: CDR1 SGHVS, CDR2 FNYEAQ. The CDR3 DNA is TGTGCCAGCAGCTTATATGGGGGGCAAGAGACCCAGTACTTC. Encoded protein: CASSLYGGQETQYF.

The chain recombines TRBV4-3 with TRBJ2-7; D remains unclear. The CDR3 length is 14 residues. CDR1 is LGHNA, CDR2 YSLEER, per germline. V was trimmed by 1 base and J by 2 bases, leaving 9 bases between them. CDR3 loop: CASSQGDGTYEQYF. DNA of the CDR3: TGCGCCAGCAGCCAAGGGGATGGGACCTACGAGCAGTACTTC.

The chain has TRBV28 and TRBJ2-6, with D possibly being TRBD2 (6 bases). The germline V and J ends were trimmed by 6 bases and 0 bases, with 9 bases remaining between them. The CDR3 runs 15 residues. CDR1 and CDR2 (germline): MDHEN, SYDVKM. Here the CDR3 DNA reads TGTGCCAGCAGACCCGGGGGCTCTGGGGCCAACGTCCTGACTTTC. Translating it yields CASRPGGSGANVLTF.

This clone was observed a few times. This rearrangement joins TRBV4-2 to TRBJ2-2; the match to TRBD1 covers 10 bases. V shed 1 base, J shed 4 bases, and the junction held 3 bases outside the gene matches. The germline V gene has CDR1 LGHNA and CDR2 YNFKEQ. The CDR3 is made up of 16 amino acids. CDR3 DNA: TGTGCCAGCAGCCAAGCTAGGACAGGGGGCACCGGGGAGCTGTTTTTT. This codes for CASSQARTGGTGELFF.

The chain links TRBV10-1 to TRBJ2-1; tentative D call: TRBD2 (7 bases). Per the germline V gene, CDR1 is WNHNN and CDR2 is SYGVQD (reference sequence). The CDR3 extends over 15 amino acids. The V end lost 5 bases, the J end lost 2 bases, and 13 bases lay between the germline ends. CDR3 sequence (DNA): TGCGCCAGCAGTCTAGGGGGGGTGACCTACAATGAGCAGTTCTTC. It yields the protein CASSLGGVTYNEQFF.

The chain joins TRBV29-1 to TRBJ2-7; 9 nucleotides line up with TRBD1. Trimming removed 6 bases from V and 3 bases from J; junction bases left unmatched: 3. The CDR3 covers 12 residues. Germline V gene lookup returns CDR1 SQVTM and CDR2 ANQGSEA. DNA for the CDR3: TGCAGCGTGGGACAGGGCTTCTACGAGCAGTACTTC. Protein product: CSVGQGFYEQYF.

V usage is TRBV2 and J usage is TRBJ2-1, with no clear D. CDR1 SNHLY and CDR2 FYNNEI come from the germline V gene. This CDR3 comprises 11 residues. The germline V and J ends were trimmed by 10 bases and 8 bases, with 12 bases remaining between them. The CDR3, as DNA: TGTGCCATTACCGAGTTGTATGAGCAGTTCTTC. This codes for CAITELYEQFF.

V is TRBV6-1 and J is TRBJ2-1, with D unresolved. CDR1 and CDR2 (germline): MNHNS, SASEGT. V lost 6 bases and J lost 9, with 12 bases in between. The CDR3 has 12 residues. Written as DNA, the CDR3 is TGTGCCAGCAGACCGTATTGGGCTGAGCAGTTCTTC. As protein: CASRPYWAEQFF.

The chain links TRBV28 to TRBJ1-4, with a possible D match to TRBD1 (5 bases). Germline CDR1 is MDHEN and CDR2 is SYDVKM. Trimming took 5 bases from V and 3 from J, leaving 13 bases between them. The CDR3 runs 15 residues. This CDR3 is CASSRGRLANEKLFF. In DNA, the CDR3 is TGTGCCAGCAGTCGGGGGAGATTAGCTAATGAAAAACTGTTTTTT.

This clone was recorded a few times. The chain employs TRBV15 and TRBJ1-5; D is perhaps TRBD1 (5 bases). Trimming took off 5 bases at V and 4 bases at J, with 15 bases between the two ends. Germline CDR1 reads LNHNV; CDR2 reads YYDKDF (reference sequence). The CDR3 runs to 15 residues. The CDR3 is CATSLVRGLNQPQHF. DNA of the CDR3: TGTGCCACCAGCCTCGTCCGGGGCCTTAATCAGCCCCAGCATTTT.

The V call is TRBV18, the J call TRBJ1-5; 9 bases line up with TRBD1. The length of the CDR3 is 15 residues. Trimming cost V 3 bases and J 7 bases; bases outside gene matches: 7. CDR1 and CDR2 from the germline V gene are KGHSH and LQKENI. CDR3 coding DNA: TGTGCCAGCTCACCGGGACAGGGTATCAGACAGCCCCAGCATTTT. Protein sequence: CASSPGQGIRQPQHF.

The chain combines TRBV11-3 with TRBJ2-1; D is unresolved. Trimming removed 1 base at V and 5 bases at J, with 12 bases between. This CDR3 has 15 amino acids. Germline V CDR1 and CDR2: SGHNT, YENEEA. In nucleotides, the CDR3 is TGTGCCAGCAGCTTAGTCCCGGGTTCCAACAATGAGCAGTTCTTC. It codes for CASSLVPGSNNEQFF.

The J gene is TRBJ2-5, the V gene TRBV30; the D is unclear. Per the germline V gene, CDR1 is GTSNPN and CDR2 is SVGIG (reference sequence). The CDR3 covers 12 residues. Trimming removed 0 bases from V and 8 bases from J, with 10 bases in between. CDR3 coding DNA: TGTGCCTGGAGTGTATTATCCAATACCCAGTACTTC. Its translation: CAWSVLSNTQYF.

J is TRBJ1-3 and V is TRBV7-9; D is unclear. CDR1 is SEHNR, CDR2 FQNEAQ, per germline (reference sequence). The CDR3 spans 12 residues. Trimming stripped 5 bases from V and 10 bases from J, with 12 bases between. Written as DNA, the CDR3 is TGTGCCAGCAGCGCCGTAGGTAGTACCATATATTTT. Translating it yields CASSAVGSTIYF. Full variable domain (missing parts from reference TRBV7-9 and TRBJ1-3): DTGVSQNPRHKITKRGQNVTFRCDPISEHNRLYWYRQTLGQGPEFLTYFQNEAQLEKSRLLSDRFSAERPKGSFSTLEIQRTEQGDSAMYLCASSAVGSTIYFGEGSWLTVV.

This chain joins TRBV5-4 and TRBJ2-7; 7 bases map to TRBD2. This CDR3 spans 15 amino acids. Germline lookup yields CDR1 SGHNT and CDR2 YYREEE (reference sequence). V dropped 4 bases and J dropped 1; count of bases not matched to a gene: 8. CDR3 DNA: TGTGCCAGCAGCCGGGGAGCGGGGAGTTCCTACGAGCAGTACTTC. Protein product: CASSRGAGSSYEQYF.

This chain joins TRBV28 and TRBJ2-3, with 7 nucleotides matching TRBD2. Germline V lookup: CDR1 MDHEN, CDR2 SYDVKM. Trimming took 6 bases from V and 1 from J; bases not matched to a gene: 13. CDR3 size: 17 residues. CDR3 DNA: TGTGCCAGCAGCCCTCCTTGGGGGGGGTCCCGCACAGATACGCAGTATTTT. This sequence encodes CASSPPWGGSRTDTQYF. Full variable domain (outside the CDR3, taken from reference TRBV28 and TRBJ2-3): DVKVTQSSRYLVKRTGEKVFLECVQDMDHENMFWYRQDPGLGLRLIYFSYDVKMKEKGDIPEGYSVSREKKERFSLILESASTNQTSMYLCASSPPWGGSRTDTQYFGPGTRLTVL.